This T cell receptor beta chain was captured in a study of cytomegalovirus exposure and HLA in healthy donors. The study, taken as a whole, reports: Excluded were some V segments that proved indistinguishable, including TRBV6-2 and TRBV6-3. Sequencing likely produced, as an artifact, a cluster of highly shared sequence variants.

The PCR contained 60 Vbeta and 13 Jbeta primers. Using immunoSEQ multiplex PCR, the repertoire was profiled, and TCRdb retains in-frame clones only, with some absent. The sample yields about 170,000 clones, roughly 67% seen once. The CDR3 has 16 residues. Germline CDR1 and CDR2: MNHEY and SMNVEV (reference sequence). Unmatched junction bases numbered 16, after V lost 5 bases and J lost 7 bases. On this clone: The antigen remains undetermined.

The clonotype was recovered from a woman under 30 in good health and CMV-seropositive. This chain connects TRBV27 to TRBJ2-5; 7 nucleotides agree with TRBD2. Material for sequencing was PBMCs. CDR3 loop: CASSDPLGGGQGTQYF. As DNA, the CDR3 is TGTGCCAGCAGTGACCCCCTTGGCGGGGGTCAGGGGACCCAGTACTTC.